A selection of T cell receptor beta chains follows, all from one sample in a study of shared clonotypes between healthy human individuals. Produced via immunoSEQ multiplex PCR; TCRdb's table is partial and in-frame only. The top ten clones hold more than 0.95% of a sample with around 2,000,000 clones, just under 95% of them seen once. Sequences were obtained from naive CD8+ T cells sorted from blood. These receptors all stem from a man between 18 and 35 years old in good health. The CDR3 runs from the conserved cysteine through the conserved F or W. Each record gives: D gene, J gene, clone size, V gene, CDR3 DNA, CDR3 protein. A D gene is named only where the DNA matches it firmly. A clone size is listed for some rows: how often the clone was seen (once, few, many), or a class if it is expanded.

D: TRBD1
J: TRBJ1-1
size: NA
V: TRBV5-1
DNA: TGCGCCAGCAGCTTGGAGGGACAGATTTTCCTTTTC
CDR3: CASSLEGQIFLF

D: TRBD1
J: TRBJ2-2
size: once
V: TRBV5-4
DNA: TGTGCCAGCAGGGACCAAACAGGGGGCCGCACCGGGGAGCTGTTTTTT
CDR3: CASRDQTGGRTGELFF

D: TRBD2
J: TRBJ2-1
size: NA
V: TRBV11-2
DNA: TGTGCCAGCAGCTTTGGACTAGCGGGGCATGAGCAGTTCTTC
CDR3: CASSFGLAGHEQFF

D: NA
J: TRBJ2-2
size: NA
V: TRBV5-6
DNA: TGTGCCAGCAGCTTGGCCGAATTCGGCAGGGTTAACGGGGAGCTGTTTTTT
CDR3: CASSLAEFGRVNGELFF

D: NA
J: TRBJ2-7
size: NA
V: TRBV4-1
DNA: TGCGCCAGCAGCCCAGGGCGGGGTTACGAGCAGTACTTC
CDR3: CASSPGRGYEQYF

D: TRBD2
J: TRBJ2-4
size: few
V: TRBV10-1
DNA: TGCGCCAGCAGCGCGGACAGACTAGCGGGAGGGCCGATGGCGGACATTCAGTACTTC
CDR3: CASSADRLAGGPMADIQYF

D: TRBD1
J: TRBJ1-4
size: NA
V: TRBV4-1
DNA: TGCGCCAGCAGCCAAGTAGGGGGCTTAGCTAATGAAAAACTGTTTTTT
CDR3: CASSQVGGLANEKLFF

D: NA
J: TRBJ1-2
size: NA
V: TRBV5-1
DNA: TGCGCCAGCAGCTTACCAGGAGGGCCCTTTGGCTACACCTTC
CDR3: CASSLPGGPFGYTF

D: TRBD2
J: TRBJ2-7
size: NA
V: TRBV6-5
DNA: TGTGCCAGCAGTAGCTCGGGACTACCTCTCGAGTACTTC
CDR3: CASSSSGLPLEYF

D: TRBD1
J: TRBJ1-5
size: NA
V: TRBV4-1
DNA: TGCGCCAGCAGCCAAGGGACAGGGGCGGCTCAGCCCCAGCATTTT
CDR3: CASSQGTGAAQPQHF

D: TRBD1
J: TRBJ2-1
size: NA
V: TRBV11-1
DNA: TGTGCCAGCAGCTCCGGACAGGGTTGGATAGACAATGAGCAGTTCTTC
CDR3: CASSSGQGWIDNEQFF

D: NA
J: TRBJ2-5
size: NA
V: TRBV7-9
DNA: TGTGCCAGCAGCTTTCCTAGGGGGGAGGAGACCCAGTACTTC
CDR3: CASSFPRGEETQYF

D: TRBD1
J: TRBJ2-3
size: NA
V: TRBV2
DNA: TGTGCCAGCAGTCGCACAGGGGGTGAGACAGATACGCAGTATTTT
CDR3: CASSRTGGETDTQYF

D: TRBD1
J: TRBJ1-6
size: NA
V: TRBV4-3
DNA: TGCGCCAGCAGCCAAGTAGGACAGGGCTATAATTCACCCCTCCACTTT
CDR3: CASSQVGQGYNSPLHF

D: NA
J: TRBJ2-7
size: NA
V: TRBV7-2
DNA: TGTGCCAGCAGCTTTTCAGGAACGGGAACCTACGAGCAGTACTTC
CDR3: CASSFSGTGTYEQYF

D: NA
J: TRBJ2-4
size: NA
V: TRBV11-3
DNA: TGTGCCAGCAGCGGGCGGGGAGAAAACATTCAGTACTTC
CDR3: CASSGRGENIQYF

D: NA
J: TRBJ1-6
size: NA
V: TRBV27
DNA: TGTGCCAGCAGTTTAAGCCCAGGGGCGGGGGATTCACCCCTCCACTTT
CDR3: CASSLSPGAGDSPLHF

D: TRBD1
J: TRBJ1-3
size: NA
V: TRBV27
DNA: TGTGCCAGCAGTCCCGGGACAGGGTCTGGAAACACCATATATTTT
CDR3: CASSPGTGSGNTIYF

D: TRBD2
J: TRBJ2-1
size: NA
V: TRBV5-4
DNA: TGTGCCAGCAGCTTTCGCGGGGGGAATGAGCAGTTCTTC
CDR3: CASSFRGGNEQFF

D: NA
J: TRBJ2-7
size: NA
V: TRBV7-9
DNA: TGTGCCAGCAGCTTATACTCAGAGGGGCGGGACGAGCAGTACTTC
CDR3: CASSLYSEGRDEQYF

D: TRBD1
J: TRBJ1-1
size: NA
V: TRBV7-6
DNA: TGTGCCATAGACCGTGGACAGGTGAACACTGAAGCTTTCTTT
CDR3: CAIDRGQVNTEAFF

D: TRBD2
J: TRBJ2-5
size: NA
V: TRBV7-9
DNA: TGTGCCAGCAGCCTTCGACTAGCGGGAGAAGAGACCCAGTACTTC
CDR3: CASSLRLAGEETQYF

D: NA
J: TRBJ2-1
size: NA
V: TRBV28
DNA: TGTGCCAGCCTCGGCGTTTACAATGAGCAGTTCTTC
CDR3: CASLGVYNEQFF

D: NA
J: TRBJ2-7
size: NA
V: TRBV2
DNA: TGTGCCAGCCTTGGGGCAGCGGACGAGCAGTACTTC
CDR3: CASLGAADEQYF

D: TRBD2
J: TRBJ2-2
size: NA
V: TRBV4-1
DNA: TGCGCCAGCAGCCCCCAACGGGGGGGCACCGGGGAGCTGTTTTTT
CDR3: CASSPQRGGTGELFF

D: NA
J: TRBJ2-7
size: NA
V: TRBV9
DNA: TGTGCCAGCAGCGTAGGCGGCGGGACATACGAGCAGTACTTC
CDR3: CASSVGGGTYEQYF

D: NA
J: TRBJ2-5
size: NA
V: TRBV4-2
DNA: TGTGCCAGCAGCCAAGAAGAGGGGGTTGTGGCGGGGGACCAAGAGACCCAGTACTTC
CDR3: CASSQEEGVVAGDQETQYF

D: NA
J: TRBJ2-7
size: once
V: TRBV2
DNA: TGTGCCAGCAGTGAATGGAGAGACACGATCTCTCAGAACGAGCAGTACTTC
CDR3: CASSEWRDTISQNEQYF

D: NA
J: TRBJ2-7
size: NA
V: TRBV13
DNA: TGTGCCAGCAGCCAAGGCGTTGACGAGCAGTACTTC
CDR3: CASSQGVDEQYF

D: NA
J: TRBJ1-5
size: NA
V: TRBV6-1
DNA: TGTGCCAGCAGTGAAGATCCCAATTATAGCAATCAGCCCCAGCATTTT
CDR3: CASSEDPNYSNQPQHF

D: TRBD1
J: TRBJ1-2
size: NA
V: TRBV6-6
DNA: TGTGCCAGCAGTTGGCTACAGGGGAACTATGGCTACACCTTC
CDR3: CASSWLQGNYGYTF